This T cell receptor (beta chain) derives from a study of shared clonotypes between healthy human individuals. This clone was observed a single time. CD8 cells regarded as naive lacked CD45RO, were positively chosen for CCR7, and omitted terminally differentiated effector memory CD45RA+ cells. CDR3 length: 16 residues. Trimming left V 7 bases short and J 3 bases short, with 19 bases between. Germline CDR1 and CDR2: WSHSY and SAAADI. Profiling relied on immunoSEQ multiplex PCR, and the TCRdb table lists in-frame clones only, not all of them. The sample contains roughly 890,000 clones, 90% to 95% of which appear only once.

The chain carries TRBV10-2 and TRBJ2-1; D unresolved. The clonotype was recovered from a man younger than 40 in good health. The sample comprised naive CD8+ T cells sorted from blood. The CDR3 DNA sequence: TGCGCCAGCATGACAAAGTACGGCGGAGTCTACAATGAGCAGTTCTTC. It yields the protein CASMTKYGGVYNEQFF.